What follows describes a single T cell receptor (beta chain). What it recognizes is unknown. CDR3 length: 14 residues. CDR1 is LGHDT, CDR2 YNNKEL, per germline (reference sequence). V gave up 2 bases and J gave up 5 bases, with 12 bases separating them. The data are from a study of CD8 T cells in Susac syndrome. Whole-study findings and limits: That the number of individuals in its TCR sequencing and HLA analysis was relatively small was acknowledged by the study.

CD8+ and CD4+ T cells from blood underwent TCR beta sequencing. Random hexamers primed reverse transcription of roughly 0.45 to 1 ug RNA. Multiplex immunoSEQ PCR targeted 54 Vbeta and 13 Jbeta TCR beta segments. TCRdb recomputed calls from the immunoSEQ multiplex PCR reads with MiXCR, one row per CDR3 protein. This sample has more than 150,000 distinct CDR3 sequences, with approximately 93% found just once. This chain links TRBV3-1 with TRBJ1-2; unclear D gene. The TCR sequence derives from a human donor with multiple sclerosis. Sequenced material: CD8+ T cells from PBMCs. The CDR3 DNA follows: TGTGCCAGCAGCCAACGGGTCCCCCCATATGGCTACACCTTC. Amino acids: CASSQRVPPYGYTF. Full variable domain (outside the CDR3, taken from reference TRBV3-1 and TRBJ1-2): DTAVSQTPKYLVTQMGNDKSIKCEQNLGHDTMYWYKQDSKKFLKIMFSYNNKELIINETVPNRFSPKSPDKAHLNLHINSLELGDSAVYFCASSQRVPPYGYTFGSGTRLTVV.